The 20 T cell receptor beta chains reported below all come from one sample, sequenced in a study of CD8 T cells in ankylosing spondylitis. Each CDR3 protein is one row after TCRdb ran MiXCR on the 5' RACE reads. The top ten hold approximately 6.3% of the sample, which has about 240,000 distinct CDR3 sequences, over 8.5% seen once. The sequenced sample was blood, either unsorted or a sorted T cell fraction (not recorded which). The receptors were sampled from a male donor with ankylosing spondylitis or in good health (not recorded which).

Ten or more counts support this clonotype. The chain employs TRBV15 and TRBJ2-4, with D maybe TRBD1 (6 bases). Trimming stripped 3 bases from V and 0 bases from J, with 12 bases between. The CDR3 length is 16 residues. Germline CDR1 is LNHNV and CDR2 is YYDKDF (reference sequence). DNA of the CDR3: TGTGCCACCAGCAGGGACAGAGTCCTAGCCAAAAACATTCAGTACTTC. It yields the protein CATSRDRVLAKNIQYF.

This clonotype was recorded at least ten times. V usage is TRBV5-1 and J usage is TRBJ1-6; 8 bases fit TRBD1. Germline lookup yields CDR1 SGHRS and CDR2 YFSETQ. Trimming at V came to 0 bases and at J to 8 bases, leaving 7 bases not matched to a gene. The length of the CDR3 is 16 residues. Written as DNA, the CDR3 is TGCGCCAGCAGCTTGGGATCAGGGGGCCGATATTCACCCCTCCACTTT. The encoded protein is CASSLGSGGRYSPLHF.

This clonotype showed up many times. The chain has TRBV20-1 and TRBJ1-3; D might be TRBD1 (5 bases). V was pared by 1 base and J by 7 bases, with 11 bases between. This CDR3 has 13 residues. Germline V gene lookup returns CDR1 DFQATT and CDR2 SNEGSKA (reference sequence). CDR3 DNA sequence: TGCAGTGCTAGAGTTCCAAGGGACAACACCATATATTTT. It specifies CSARVPRDNTIYF.

The sample holds many counts of this clonotype. The genes are TRBV29-1 and TRBJ2-3, with D possibly TRBD1 on 6 matching bases. The V end was cut by 4 bases, the J end by 1 base, with 18 bases between. Germline V gene data show CDR1 as SQVTM and CDR2 as ANQGSEA. This CDR3 contains 16 residues. CDR3 residues: CSVVPAWGRGTDTQYF. The CDR3 nucleotides are TGCAGCGTTGTCCCCGCTTGGGGGCGGGGCACAGATACGCAGTATTTT.

V usage is TRBV5-1 and J usage is TRBJ2-3; tentative D call: TRBD2 (6 bases). Trimming left V 7 bases short and J 9 bases short, with 12 bases between. Germline CDR1 SGHRS, CDR2 YFSETQ. There are 11 residues in the CDR3. The chain's CDR3 is CASAGGSTQYF. The CDR3 nucleotides are TGCGCCAGCGCCGGGGGTTCCACGCAGTATTTT.

The chain is built from TRBV20-1 and TRBJ2-2; the D is unclear. The CDR3 is 14 amino acids. V lost 0 bases, J lost 6 bases, and 11 bases lay in between. The germline CDR1 and CDR2 sequences are DFQATT and SNEGSKA (reference sequence). In nucleotides, the CDR3 is TGCAGTGCTAGAGATGCCCCAGGTCCCGGGGAGCTGTTTTTT. Residues: CSARDAPGPGELFF.

This clonotype was found a few times. V usage is TRBV20-1 and J usage is TRBJ2-3, with 10 bases fitting TRBD2. The ends lost 8 bases at V and 3 bases at J; junction bases unmatched: 14. The CDR3 runs to 16 residues. From germline, CDR1 is DFQATT and CDR2 SNEGSKA (reference sequence). The CDR3 DNA reads as TGCAGTCCACTAGCGGGACCGACTAAAGAAACAGATACGCAGTATTTT. As protein: CSPLAGPTKETDTQYF.

This clonotype came up a few times. This chain joins TRBV25-1 and TRBJ2-5; the D gene is possibly TRBD2 (5 bases). The CDR3 runs 13 residues. The ends were cut back, 4 bases at V and 5 bases at J, with 11 bases in the middle. Germline CDR1 MGHDK, CDR2 SYGVNS. The chain's CDR3 is CASSGTRGETQYF. CDR3 coding DNA: TGTGCCAGCAGTGGAACCCGAGGGGAGACCCAGTACTTC.

This clonotype was observed many times. The chain carries TRBV7-9 and TRBJ1-2, with TRBD1 matching over 8 bases. J was trimmed by 5 bases and V by 4 bases; bases with no gene match: 9. The CDR3 is 15 amino acids. Germline CDR1 SEHNR, CDR2 FQNEAQ (reference sequence). The CDR3: CASSSWDRNPYGYTF. The CDR3 nucleotides read TGTGCCAGCAGCTCCTGGGACAGGAATCCTTATGGCTACACCTTC.

Only one count was recorded for this clonotype. The chain uses TRBV4-3 and TRBJ2-2; 10 bases match TRBD2. The J segment lost 5 bases and the V segment lost 3 bases, leaving 9 bases of the junction unmatched. Germline V CDR1 and CDR2: LGHNA, YSLEER. The CDR3 covers 17 residues. The CDR3 is CASSHNLAGDDTGELFF. The CDR3 region has the DNA TGCGCCAGCAGCCACAATCTAGCGGGGGACGATACCGGGGAGCTGTTTTTT.

Remarks on this clonotype: This could be a read error, since a much larger clone is one nucleotide away. No conserved phenylalanine or tryptophan ends this CDR3, so it is likely a read error. The CDR3 here is CASSPRAGDTQYS. CDR3 DNA: TGTGCCAGCAGCCCTCGAGCCGGGGATACGCAGTATTCT. This chain uses TRBV7-2 with TRBJ2-3, with unresolved D. The V gene's germline CDR1 is SGHTA and CDR2 FQGNSA. With 5 bases removed from V and 6 bases from J, the gap between germline ends came to 12 bases. CDR3 length: 13 amino acids.

The gene calls are TRBV29-1 and TRBJ2-1; TRBD2 aligns across 11 bases. The CDR3 has 18 amino acids. V lost 6 bases to trimming and J lost 1 base; unmatched junction nucleotides: 14. The V gene's germline CDR1 is SQVTM and CDR2 ANQGSEA. The CDR3 spells CSVQGLAGPQVSYNEQFF. CDR3 nucleotide sequence: TGCAGCGTCCAAGGACTAGCGGGCCCCCAAGTATCCTACAATGAGCAGTTCTTC.

This clonotype was observed at least ten times. The chain recombines TRBV20-1 with TRBJ1-2; D gene uncertain. The V gene's germline CDR1 is DFQATT and CDR2 SNEGSKA (reference sequence). Trimming pared 4 bases from V and 7 bases from J, leaving 10 bases between. The CDR3 is made up of 11 amino acids. The CDR3 bases are TGCAGTGCTATAACAGCGGGTGGCTACACCTTC. Translated, it gives CSAITAGGYTF.

At least ten counts were recorded for this clonotype. The chain combines TRBV12-3 or TRBV12-4 with TRBJ1-1; a possible D gene is TRBD1 (5 bases). The CDR3 spans 12 residues. Trimming pared 0 bases from V and 10 bases from J, leaving 9 bases between. CDR3 DNA sequence: TGTGCCAGCAGTTTAGCCCAGGGCCCAGCTTTCTTT. This encodes CASSLAQGPAFF.

The V gene is TRBV5-4, the J gene TRBJ2-1; possible D gene TRBD2, 6 bases. V gave up 2 bases and J gave up 8 bases, with 23 bases separating them. This CDR3 contains 17 residues. Germline assignment: CDR1 SGHNT and CDR2 YYREEE (reference sequence). DNA for the CDR3: TGTGCCAGCAGCTTAGACGCAAACCCCATCGGGAGCGATGAGCAGTTCTTC. Translating it yields CASSLDANPIGSDEQFF.

The V call is TRBV20-1, the J call TRBJ1-1; D might be TRBD1 (6 bases). Germline loops: CDR1 DFQATT, CDR2 SNEGSKA (reference sequence). The CDR3 has 14 amino acids. With 0 bases removed from V and 2 bases from J, the gap between germline ends came to 10 bases. The CDR3 region has the DNA TGCAGTGCTAGAGATGGGGGCCCTAACACTGAAGCTTTCTTT. Amino acid sequence: CSARDGGPNTEAFF.

This clonotype was detected once. This rearrangement joins TRBV6-5 to TRBJ1-5; perhaps TRBD1 as D (6 bases). V shed 2 bases and J shed 6 bases, with 14 bases lying between them. Per germline, CDR1 MNHEY and CDR2 SVGAGI. CDR3 length equals 15 residues. CDR3 in amino acids: CASSYRGGAGQPQHF. The CDR3 DNA is TGTGCCAGCAGTTACAGGGGGGGGGCAGGTCAGCCCCAGCATTTT.

In this sample, this clonotype turned up many times. The chain has TRBV5-1 and TRBJ1-1; D uncertain. Trimming took 0 bases from V and 4 from J, leaving 10 bases between them. Germline V gene lookup returns CDR1 SGHRS and CDR2 YFSETQ. The CDR3 is 14 residues long. The CDR3 sequence is CASSLGPGSTEAFF. The CDR3 bases are TGCGCCAGCAGCTTGGGCCCAGGAAGCACTGAAGCTTTCTTT.

This clonotype was counted between two and nine times. This chain uses TRBV2 with TRBJ2-5, with 10 bases that match TRBD2. V was pared by 0 bases and J by 4 bases, with 5 bases of the junction left unmatched. There are 16 residues in the CDR3. Germline lookup yields CDR1 SNHLY and CDR2 FYNNEI. CDR3 sequence: CASSEAESSGGETQYF. The CDR3 DNA is TGTGCCAGCAGTGAAGCGGAGTCTAGCGGGGGAGAGACCCAGTACTTC.

In its sample, this clonotype was seen many times. The chain is built from TRBV20-1 and TRBJ2-1; TRBD1 matches 8 bases. Losses at the gene ends were 2 bases for V and 8 bases for J; bases not matched to a gene: 8. The CDR3 loop spans 14 amino acids. The germline V gene encodes CDR1 DFQATT and CDR2 SNEGSKA (reference sequence). CDR3 in amino acids: CSARPGQVDDEQFF. The CDR3 bases are TGCAGTGCTAGACCGGGACAGGTGGACGATGAGCAGTTCTTC.